These 6 T cell receptor beta chains were sequenced from one sample in a study of regulatory T cells in long-lasting Graves disease. Regarding time point: persistent/refractory GD, antithyroid drugs over 5 years with positive TRAb. Construction of the TCR library relied on RNA isolated from PBMCs. CDR3 regions were amplified by Arm-PCR using iRepertoire HTBI primers to build TCR beta libraries. TCRdb re-called the multiplex PCR reads with MiXCR, one entry per CDR3 protein. The sample lists 700,000 or so distinct CDR3 sequences; approximately 29% were seen once. The specimen was peripheral blood mononuclear cells (PBMCs), collected when the disease was refractory, from a patient treated with antithyroid drugs. The receptors derive from a female donor with Graves disease.

V gene TRBV30 combines with J gene TRBJ2-2; D might be TRBD1 or TRBD2, each matching 5 bases. Germline CDR1 GTSNPN, CDR2 SVGIG (reference sequence). V shed 0 bases and J shed 7 bases, with 12 bases lying between them. The CDR3 runs to 14 residues. The CDR3 region has the DNA TGTGCCTGGAGTGTACTAAAGGGGAGCGGGGAGCTGTTTTTT. Residues: CAWSVLKGSGELFF.

This clonotype was seen ten or more times. This sequence joins TRBV11-2 and TRBJ2-2; D possibly uses TRBD1 or TRBD2 (5 bases each). In germline, CDR1 is SGHAT, CDR2 FQNNGV. Trimming pared 5 bases from V and 6 bases from J, leaving 13 bases between. The CDR3 contains 14 residues. CDR3 sequence reads: CASSLELGAGELFF. DNA of the CDR3: TGTGCCAGCAGCCTGGAATTGGGGGCCGGGGAGCTGTTTTTT.

This chain uses TRBV5-5 with TRBJ2-6; D remains ambiguous. Germline CDR1 SGHKS, CDR2 YYEKEE (reference sequence). Trimming left V 3 bases short and J 1 base short, with 8 bases between. This CDR3 comprises 15 residues. The CDR3 here is CASSWWVSGANVLTF. In DNA, the CDR3 is TGTGCCAGCAGCTGGTGGGTGTCTGGGGCCAACGTCCTGACTTTC.

The genes are TRBV2 and TRBJ2-2, with D uncertain. Between the trimmed V and J ends, which lost 7 bases and 1 base, there was a span of 10 bases. CDR1 is SNHLY and CDR2 is FYNNEI in the germline V gene. The CDR3 is made up of 14 amino acids. This CDR3 reads CASTAQLNTGELFF. The CDR3 bases are TGTGCCAGCACGGCGCAGTTGAACACCGGGGAGCTGTTTTTT.

The chain is built from TRBV6-5 and TRBJ1-2; 8 bases match TRBD1. The CDR3 spans 14 residues. Germline V gene data show CDR1 as MNHEY and CDR2 as SVGAGI. V shed 4 bases, J shed 3 bases, and the junction held 4 bases outside the gene matches. This CDR3 is CASSLQGVDYGYTF. The CDR3 region has the DNA TGTGCCAGCAGTTTACAGGGGGTGGACTATGGCTACACCTTC.

This clonotype was counted many times. CDR3 DNA sequence: TGTGCCAGCACCAAAACAACAGGGGGCAGTCAGCCCCAGCATTTT. Translated: CASTKTTGGSQPQHF. This sequence joins TRBV12-3 or TRBV12-4 and TRBJ1-5, with 9 bases aligning to TRBD1. V gave up 7 bases and J gave up 6 bases; unmatched junction bases: 10. The length of the CDR3 is 15 residues.